Included here is one T cell receptor beta chain sequence, with context. These data belong to a study of shared clonotypes between healthy human individuals. V lost 3 bases and J lost 3; bases outside the gene matches: 5. The CDR3 runs to 16 residues. Germline CDR1 SSHAT, CDR2 FNYEAQ (reference sequence). Libraries were prepared by immunoSEQ multiplex PCR; TCRdb keeps only in-frame clonotypes and omits some of them. The table shows fewer than 850,000 clones, with about 96% occurring only once. CD45RO-negative, CCR7-positively selected cells formed the naive CD8 fraction, excluding terminally differentiated effector memory CD45RA+ cells. All donors qualified as healthy HIV-negative adults and had experienced no recent acute infections or vaccinations.

The chain joins TRBV7-7 to TRBJ2-1; 10 bases line up with TRBD2. The sample comprised naive CD8+ T cells sorted from blood. The clonotype comes from a young man in good health. The CDR3 sequence: CASSLLAGENYNEQFF. CDR3 sequence (DNA): TGTGCCAGCAGCTTGCTAGCGGGAGAAAACTACAATGAGCAGTTCTTC.